This T cell receptor beta chain was documented in a study of blood T cell repertoires in COVID-19. Overall study: The United States, Italy and Spain provided the acute and convalescent COVID-19 samples.

Profiled with immunoSEQ multiplex PCR; TCRdb holds only in-frame clones, not every one. The table lists 200,000 to 250,000 clones, approximately 86% of them singletons. The CDR3 sequence is 15 residues long. Germline assignment: CDR1 KGHSH and CDR2 LQKENI. V lost 2 bases, J lost 6 bases, and 9 bases stayed unmatched. The clonotype was recovered from a woman aged 60 to 75 with active or convalescent COVID-19. The chain couples TRBV18 to TRBJ1-2, with 7 bases that match TRBD1. The sample was peripheral blood. CDR3 region: CASSPRSQGEDGYTF. The CDR3, as DNA: TGTGCCAGCTCACCAAGGTCTCAGGGGGAGGATGGCTACACCTTC.